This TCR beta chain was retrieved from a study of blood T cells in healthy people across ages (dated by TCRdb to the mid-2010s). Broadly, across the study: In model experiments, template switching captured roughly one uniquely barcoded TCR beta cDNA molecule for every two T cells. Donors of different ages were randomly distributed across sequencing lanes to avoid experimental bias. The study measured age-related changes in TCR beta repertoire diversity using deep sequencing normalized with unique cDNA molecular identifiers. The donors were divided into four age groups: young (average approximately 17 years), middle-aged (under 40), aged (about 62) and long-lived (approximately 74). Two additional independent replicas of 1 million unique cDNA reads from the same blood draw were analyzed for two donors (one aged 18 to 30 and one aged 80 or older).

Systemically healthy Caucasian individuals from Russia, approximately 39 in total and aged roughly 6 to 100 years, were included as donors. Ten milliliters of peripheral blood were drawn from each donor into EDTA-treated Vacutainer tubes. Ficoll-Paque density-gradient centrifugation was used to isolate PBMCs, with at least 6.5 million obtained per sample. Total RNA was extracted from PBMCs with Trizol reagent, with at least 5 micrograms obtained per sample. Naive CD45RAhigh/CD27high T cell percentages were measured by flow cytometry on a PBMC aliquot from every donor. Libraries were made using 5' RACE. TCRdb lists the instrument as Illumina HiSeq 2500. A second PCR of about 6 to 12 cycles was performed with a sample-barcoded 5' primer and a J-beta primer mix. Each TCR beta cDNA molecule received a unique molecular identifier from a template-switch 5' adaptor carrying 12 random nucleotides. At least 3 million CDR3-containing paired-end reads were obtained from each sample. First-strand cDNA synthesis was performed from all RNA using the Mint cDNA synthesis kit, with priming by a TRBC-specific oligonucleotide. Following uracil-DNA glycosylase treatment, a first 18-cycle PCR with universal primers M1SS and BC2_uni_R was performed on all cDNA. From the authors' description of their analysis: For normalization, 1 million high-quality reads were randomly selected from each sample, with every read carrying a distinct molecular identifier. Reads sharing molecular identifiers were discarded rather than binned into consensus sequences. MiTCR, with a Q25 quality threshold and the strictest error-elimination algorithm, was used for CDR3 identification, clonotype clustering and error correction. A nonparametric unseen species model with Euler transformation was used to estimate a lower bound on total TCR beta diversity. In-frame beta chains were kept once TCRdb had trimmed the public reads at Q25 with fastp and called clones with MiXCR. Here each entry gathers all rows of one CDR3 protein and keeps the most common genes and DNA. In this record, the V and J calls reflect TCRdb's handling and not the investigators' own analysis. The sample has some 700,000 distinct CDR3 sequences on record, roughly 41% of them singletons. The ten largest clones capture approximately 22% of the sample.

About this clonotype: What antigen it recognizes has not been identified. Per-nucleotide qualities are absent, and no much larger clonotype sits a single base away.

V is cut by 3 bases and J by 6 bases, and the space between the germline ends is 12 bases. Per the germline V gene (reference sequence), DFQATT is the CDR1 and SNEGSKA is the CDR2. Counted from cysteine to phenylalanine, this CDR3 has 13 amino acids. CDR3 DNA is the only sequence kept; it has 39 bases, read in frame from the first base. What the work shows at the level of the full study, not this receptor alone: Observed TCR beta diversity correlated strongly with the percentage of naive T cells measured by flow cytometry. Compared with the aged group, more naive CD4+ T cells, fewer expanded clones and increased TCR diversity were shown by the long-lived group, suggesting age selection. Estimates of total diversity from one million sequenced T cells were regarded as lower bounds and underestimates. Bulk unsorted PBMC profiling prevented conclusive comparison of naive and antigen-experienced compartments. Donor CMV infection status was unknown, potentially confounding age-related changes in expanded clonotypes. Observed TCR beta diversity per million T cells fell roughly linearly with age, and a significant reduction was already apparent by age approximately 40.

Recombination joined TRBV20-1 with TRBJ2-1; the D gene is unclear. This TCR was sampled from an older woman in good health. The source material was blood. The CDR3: CSASPRRVNEQFF. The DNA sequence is TGCAGTGCTAGTCCGCGGCGAGTCAATGAGCAGTTCTTC.